This T cell receptor (beta chain) was recovered during a study of control samples from healthy donors and cancer patients (dated by TCRdb to 2020 to 2021). The CDR3 goes from the cysteine to the phenylalanine over 17 residues. Only the CDR3 portion is preserved as DNA: 51 bases, with reading frame beginning at the first base. The junction shows trimming of 2 bases on V and 0 bases on J, and the gene matches do not reach 4 bases of it. CDR1 and CDR2 (MNHGY, SVAAGI) derive from the germline V gene. The library came from the immunoSEQ multiplex PCR assay. TCRdb obtained this table from immuneACCESS and retained in-frame rearrangements with V and J assigned. These tables miss some clones; where compared with another copy, unresolved V genes account for less than half of the shortfall, and the remainder is unexplained. The sample table records around 90,000 clones; about 85% of these occur just once. Less than 2.5% of the sample comes from the top ten.

In the case of this clone: Its cognate antigen has yet to be identified. No base quality values were provided; no much bigger clone lies one nucleotide off.

The chain joins TRBV6-9 to TRBJ2-6; TRBD1 matches 7 bases in the middle. The clonotype was recovered from a woman between 35 and 50 years old in good health. What was sequenced was blood. The encoded CDR3 is CASSYPSGGSGANVLTF. The DNA reads TGTGCCAGCAGTTATCCATCAGGGGGCTCTGGGGCCAACGTCCTGACTTTC.